This TCR beta chain was found in a study of cytotoxic CD8 clonotypes in ibrutinib-treated CLL. Whole-study context: Partial response was seen in around 24 patients and complete response in 2; after median around 5.5 years, around 15 stayed remitted, some 12 progressed. Each sample contained, on average, about 250,000 productive templates and 75,000 to 95,000 productive rearrangements. Overall study findings and caveats: Treatment left the uncommon public clonotypes either contracted or stable in frequency.

Clones were read by immunoSEQ multiplex PCR, and TCRdb kept only the in-frame ones, dropping some. In the table there are about 250,000 clones, roughly 70% of which are singletons. With respect to this clone: Its antigen is not known.

The V segment lost 3 bases and the J segment 1 base; nucleotides outside the gene matches: 1. Germline-derived CDR1 and CDR2 are SGDLS and YYNGEE. The CDR3 spans 15 residues. PBMCs that had been cryopreserved were the source of about 2 micrograms of genomic DNA for TCR beta libraries. The receptor was derived from a human donor with chronic lymphocytic leukemia. The sample in question was PBMCs, obtained after 24 months of ibrutinib treatment. V usage is TRBV9 and J usage is TRBJ2-2; 9 bases line up with TRBD2. The CDR3 nucleotides are TGTGCCAGCAGCGGGACTAGCGTGAACACCGGGGAGCTGTTTTTT. Its protein is CASSGTSVNTGELFF. Supplemented by reference TRBV9 and TRBJ2-2, the full variable domain reads DSGVTQTPKHLITATGQRVTLRCSPRSGDLSVYWYQQSLDQGLQFLIQYYNGEERAKGNILERFSAQQFPDLHSELNLSSLELGDSALYFCASSGTSVNTGELFFGEGSRLTVL.